The 16 T cell receptor beta chains listed next were all sequenced from one sample in a study of OX40 agonist ivuxolimab in advanced cancers. Sequenced by immunoSEQ multiplex PCR; TCRdb stores in-frame clones only, minus some. This sample carries over 35,000 clones, about 86% of them seen once, and the ten largest clones take roughly 36%. Source: CD4+ or CD8+ T cells sorted from blood, taken in a trial of the OX40 agonist ivuxolimab. The receptors stem from an adult with an advanced solid tumor such as melanoma, head and neck, liver or kidney cancer.

The sample holds a few counts of this clone. The chain joins TRBV7-2 to TRBJ1-6; D call uncertain. CDR3 length: 16 amino acids. Germline CDR1 is SGHTA and CDR2 is FQGNSA. V shed 2 bases and J shed 14 bases, with 22 bases lying between them. CDR3 in amino acids: CASSLQTGPGVGTLHF. CDR3 nucleotide sequence: TGTGCCAGCAGCTTACAGACTGGACCCGGGGTTGGGACCCTCCACTTT.

This chain's CDR3 is CASSETGAGANVLTF. The CDR3 bases are TGTGCCAGTAGTGAAACAGGGGCTGGGGCCAACGTCCTGACTTTC. The chain combines TRBV19 with TRBJ2-6; 7 bases fit TRBD1. The germline V gene encodes CDR1 LNHDA and CDR2 SQIVND (reference sequence). After removal of 5 bases from V and 2 bases from J, the junction contained 3 bases not matched to a gene. The CDR3 length is 15 residues.

The CDR3: CASSPFAIGTGLYNEQFF. The CDR3 DNA follows: TGTGCCAGCAGCCCCTTCGCCATTGGGACAGGGCTCTACAATGAGCAGTTCTTC. This chain uses TRBV7-3 with TRBJ2-1; 9 nucleotides line up with TRBD1. The junction had 14 bases not matched to a gene; V was cut back by 5 bases and J by 3 bases. The CDR3 has 18 amino acids. In germline, CDR1 is SGHTA, CDR2 FQGTGA. Filled out from reference TRBV7-3 and TRBJ2-1, the complete variable domain reads GAGVSQTPSNKVTEKGKYVELRCDPISGHTALYWYRQSLGQGPEFLIYFQGTGAADDSGLPNDRFFAVRPEGSVSTLKIQRTERGDSAVYLCASSPFAIGTGLYNEQFFGPGTRLTVL.

The rearrangement joins TRBV11-3 to TRBJ2-1; D is perhaps TRBD2 (6 bases). V was cut by 0 bases and J by 16 bases, with 13 bases left in between. CDR1 is SGHNT and CDR2 is YENEEA in the germline V gene. CDR3 length: 12 amino acids. In DNA form, the CDR3 reads TGTGCCAGCAGCTTAGATAGATCCGGGGGATTCTTC. Translating it yields CASSLDRSGGFF.

J is TRBJ2-1 and V is TRBV2; TRBD2 matches 7 bases. The CDR3 length is 15 residues. CDR1 SNHLY and CDR2 FYNNEI come from the germline V gene. With 5 bases clipped from V and 4 bases from J, the junction kept 8 bases outside the gene matches. This CDR3 is CASSSLAGGYNEQFF. The DNA for the CDR3 is TGTGCCAGCAGTTCGTTAGCGGGCGGTTACAATGAGCAGTTCTTC.

The chain uses TRBV19 and TRBJ1-2; 8 bases align to TRBD1. Germline CDR1 and CDR2: LNHDA and SQIVND (reference sequence). The J segment lost 6 bases and the V segment lost 6 bases, leaving 12 bases of the junction unmatched. The CDR3 runs to 15 residues. CDR3 loop: CASSRFGQGSDGYTF. The CDR3 DNA is TGTGCCAGTAGCCGGTTCGGACAGGGATCAGATGGCTACACCTTC.

The V and J genes are TRBV28 and TRBJ1-2; TRBD1 matches 7 bases. This CDR3 is 14 amino acids long. Looked up from germline, CDR1 is MDHEN and CDR2 is SYDVKM. V gave up 1 base and J gave up 8 bases; unmatched junction bases: 7. The chain's CDR3 is CASSLSTGAAGYTF. The DNA for the CDR3 is TGTGCCAGCAGTTTATCCACAGGGGCCGCGGGCTACACCTTC.

Notes on this clone: The junction departs from germline at one end; a sequencing error may be responsible. This chain joins TRBV7-9 and TRBJ1-1; TRBD1 is a possible D gene (5 bases). The CDR3 extends over 15 amino acids. Germline loops: CDR1 SEHNR, CDR2 FQNEAQ (reference sequence). The CDR3 loop is CASSGGAIRDTEAFF. The CDR3 coding sequence is TGTGCTAGCAGCGGCGGGGCGATCCGGGACACTGAAGCTTTCTTT.

The V and J genes are TRBV19 and TRBJ2-7; 13 bases match TRBD2. Germline assignment: CDR1 LNHDA and CDR2 SQIVND (reference sequence). The junction had 1 base not matched to a gene; V was cut back by 4 bases and J by 4 bases. The CDR3 spans 14 residues. The CDR3 DNA reads as TGTGCCAGTAGTAGGACTAGCGGGAGATACGAGCAGTACTTC. This codes for CASSRTSGRYEQYF.

The chain uses TRBV6-1 and TRBJ2-7; 10 bases are shared with TRBD1. This CDR3 spans 13 amino acids. J lost 6 bases, V lost 7 bases, and 6 bases had no gene match. Germline lookup yields CDR1 MNHNS and CDR2 SASEGT. The CDR3 DNA sequence: TGTGCCAGCATTCCGGGACAGGGGTTCGAGCAGTACTTC. This translates into CASIPGQGFEQYF.

This clone has only a few counts. The V gene is TRBV2, the J gene TRBJ2-7, with TRBD1 as a possible D gene (5 bases). CDR3 length equals 13 residues. Germline loops: CDR1 SNHLY, CDR2 FYNNEI. Trimming shortened V by 4 bases and J by 2 bases, and 9 bases separated the two germline ends. CDR3 bases: TGTGCCAGCAGTGTGTCAGGGACCTACGAGCAGTACTTC. This translates into CASSVSGTYEQYF. Using reference TRBV2 and TRBJ2-7 for the parts outside the CDR3, the full variable domain is EPEVTQTPSHQVTQMGQEVILRCVPISNHLYFYWYRQILGQKVEFLVSFYNNEISEKSEIFDDQFSVERPDGSNFTLKIRSTKLEDSAMYFCASSVSGTYEQYFGPGTRLTVT.

The rearrangement joins TRBV28 to TRBJ2-7; tentative D call: TRBD1 (6 bases). The length of the CDR3 is 15 residues. The germline V and J ends were trimmed by 7 bases and 7 bases, with 23 bases remaining between them. Germline CDR1 is MDHEN and CDR2 is SYDVKM. CDR3 nucleotides: TGTGCCAGCACCTGGTCCGACAGGAAGTTGAGTGAGCAGTACTTC. This codes for CASTWSDRKLSEQYF.

The rearrangement joins TRBV5-1 to TRBJ2-7; 7 nucleotides match TRBD1. Germline CDR1 and CDR2: SGHRS and YFSETQ. There are 15 residues in the CDR3. Trimming at V came to 0 bases and at J to 1 base, leaving 4 bases not matched to a gene. As DNA, the CDR3 is TGCGCCAGCAGCTTGGACAGGGGCCTTTCCTACGAGCAGTACTTC. Residues: CASSLDRGLSYEQYF.

This rearrangement joins TRBV21-1 to TRBJ1-2. TRBV21-1 is marked as a pseudogene. The CDR3 covers 14 residues. As DNA, the CDR3 is TGTGCCAGCAGCACCAGGGTAGCGGTTCCTGGCTACACCTTC. Its translation: CASSTRVAVPGYTF.

V gene TRBV11-2 combines with J gene TRBJ2-1, with TRBD2 matching over 13 bases. Germline assignment: CDR1 SGHAT and CDR2 FQNNGV. With 1 base clipped from V and 6 bases from J, the junction kept 9 bases outside the gene matches. The CDR3 contains 18 residues. The CDR3 loop reads CASSLGPSRTSGSNEQFF. The CDR3 DNA sequence: TGTGCCAGCAGCTTAGGCCCTAGTAGGACTAGCGGGAGCAATGAGCAGTTCTTC.

There are a few counts of this clone. V gene TRBV7-8 combines with J gene TRBJ1-6; TRBD1 is a possible D gene (6 bases). V was trimmed by 1 base and J by 7 bases, leaving 14 bases between them. This CDR3 is 16 amino acids long. Germline V gives CDR1 SGHVS, CDR2 FQNEAQ. The CDR3 sequence is CASSLGRQGLNSPLHF. For the CDR3, the DNA is TGTGCCAGCAGCTTAGGCAGGCAGGGGCTCAATTCACCCCTCCACTTT.